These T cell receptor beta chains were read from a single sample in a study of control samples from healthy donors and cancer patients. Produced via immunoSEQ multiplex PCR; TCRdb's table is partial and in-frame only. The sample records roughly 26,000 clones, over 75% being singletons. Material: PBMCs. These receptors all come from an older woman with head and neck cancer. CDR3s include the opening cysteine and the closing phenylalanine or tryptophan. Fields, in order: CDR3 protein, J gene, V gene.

CDR3 protein: CASSRSTGNTEAFF
J gene: TRBJ1-1
V gene: TRBV5-4

CDR3 protein: CASSQDPAGGKHQPQHF
J gene: TRBJ1-5
V gene: TRBV3-1/TRBV3-2

CDR3 protein: CASSIRSTEAFF
J gene: TRBJ1-1
V gene: TRBV19

CDR3 protein: CASSDQGTNEKLFF
J gene: TRBJ1-4
V gene: TRBV27

CDR3 protein: CASSPGGLNTGELFF
J gene: TRBJ2-2
V gene: TRBV5-1

CDR3 protein: CASSYRGDNEQFF
J gene: TRBJ2-1
V gene: TRBV6-6

CDR3 protein: CASSSQRFRSYEQYF
J gene: TRBJ2-7
V gene: TRBV11-3

CDR3 protein: CASSQDSLVAGVSGGELFF
J gene: TRBJ2-2
V gene: TRBV3-1/TRBV3-2

CDR3 protein: CASSRTGQGPNQPQHF
J gene: TRBJ1-5
V gene: TRBV6-2/TRBV6-3

CDR3 protein: CASSDGYLYTIYF
J gene: TRBJ1-3
V gene: TRBV6-1

CDR3 protein: CASSVGLAGGLGTDTQYF
J gene: TRBJ2-3
V gene: TRBV9

CDR3 protein: CASSGAGNEQFF
J gene: TRBJ2-1
V gene: TRBV5-1

CDR3 protein: CASSEKGTLNQPQHF
J gene: TRBJ1-5
V gene: TRBV6-1

CDR3 protein: CASGGQSYNEQFF
J gene: TRBJ2-1
V gene: TRBV2

CDR3 protein: CASSQETGTGEAFF
J gene: TRBJ1-1
V gene: TRBV4-3

CDR3 protein: CASSSGTVGNQPQHF
J gene: TRBJ1-5
V gene: TRBV6-5